This TCR beta chain was recorded in a study of shared clonotypes between healthy human individuals. At the level of the study: Those who served as donors were a couple of women and a few men between the ages of 18 and 49.

The material for each subset, its genomic DNA, was split evenly across several immunoSEQ plates. Some clones are missing from TCRdb's copy, which holds only in-frame ones; the method was immunoSEQ multiplex PCR. The table lists some 2.4 million clones, 80% to 95% of them singletons. V was pared by 6 bases and J by 1 base, with 12 bases between. Germline V gene lookup returns CDR1 MNHNS and CDR2 SASEGT. The CDR3 consists of 14 residues. The material sequenced was naive CD4+ T cells from PBMCs. Subset specified: CD45RA+ positively selected. The J gene is TRBJ1-1, the V gene TRBV6-1; D not certain. This receptor was taken from a man aged 18-30 years in good health. Some clones in this sample may be carry-over from other donors' samples. CDR3 DNA: TGTGCCAGCAGAAGTCAGTACAGGAACACTGAAGCTTTCTTT. Protein sequence: CASRSQYRNTEAFF.